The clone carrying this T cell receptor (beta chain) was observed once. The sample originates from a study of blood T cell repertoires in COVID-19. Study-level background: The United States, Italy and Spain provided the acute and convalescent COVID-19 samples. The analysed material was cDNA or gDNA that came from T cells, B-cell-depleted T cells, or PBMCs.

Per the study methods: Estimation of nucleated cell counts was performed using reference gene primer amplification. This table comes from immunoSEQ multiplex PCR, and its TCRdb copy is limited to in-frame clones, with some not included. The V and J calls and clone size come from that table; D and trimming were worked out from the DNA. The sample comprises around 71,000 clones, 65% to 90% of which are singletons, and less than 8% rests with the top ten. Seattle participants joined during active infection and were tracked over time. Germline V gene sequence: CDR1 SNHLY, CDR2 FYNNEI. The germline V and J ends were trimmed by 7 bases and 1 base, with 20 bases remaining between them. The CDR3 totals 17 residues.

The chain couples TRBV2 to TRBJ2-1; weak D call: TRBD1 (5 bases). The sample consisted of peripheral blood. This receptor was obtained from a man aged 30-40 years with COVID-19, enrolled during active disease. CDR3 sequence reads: CASTPGFQGISYNEQFF. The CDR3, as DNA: TGTGCCAGCACCCCTGGTTTTCAGGGCATATCCTACAATGAGCAGTTCTTC.